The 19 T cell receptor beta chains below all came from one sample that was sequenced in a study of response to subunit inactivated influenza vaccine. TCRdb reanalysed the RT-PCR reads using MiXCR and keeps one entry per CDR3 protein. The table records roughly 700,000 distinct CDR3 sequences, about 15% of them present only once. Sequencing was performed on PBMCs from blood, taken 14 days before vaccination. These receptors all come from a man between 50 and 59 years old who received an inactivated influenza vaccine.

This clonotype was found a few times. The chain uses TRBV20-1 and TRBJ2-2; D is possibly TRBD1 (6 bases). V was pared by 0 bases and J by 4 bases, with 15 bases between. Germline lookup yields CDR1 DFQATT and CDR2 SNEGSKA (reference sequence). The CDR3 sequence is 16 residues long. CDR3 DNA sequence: TGCAGTGCTAGAGACCAGCGCCAGGGGTCCACCGGGGAGCTGTTTTTT. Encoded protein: CSARDQRQGSTGELFF.

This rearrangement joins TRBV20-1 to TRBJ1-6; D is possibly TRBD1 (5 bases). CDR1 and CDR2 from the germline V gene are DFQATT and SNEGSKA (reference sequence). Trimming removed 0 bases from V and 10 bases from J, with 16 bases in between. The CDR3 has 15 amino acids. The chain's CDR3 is CSARDLGRDLSPLHF. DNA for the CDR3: TGCAGTGCTAGAGATTTGGGCAGGGACCTCTCACCCCTCCACTTT.

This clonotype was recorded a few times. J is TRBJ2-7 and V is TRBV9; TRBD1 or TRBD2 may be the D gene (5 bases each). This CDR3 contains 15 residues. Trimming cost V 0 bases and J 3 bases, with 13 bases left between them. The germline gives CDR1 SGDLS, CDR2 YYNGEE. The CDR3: CASSVGDRSYYEQYF. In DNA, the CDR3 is TGTGCCAGCAGCGTAGGGGACCGTTCATACTACGAGCAGTACTTC.

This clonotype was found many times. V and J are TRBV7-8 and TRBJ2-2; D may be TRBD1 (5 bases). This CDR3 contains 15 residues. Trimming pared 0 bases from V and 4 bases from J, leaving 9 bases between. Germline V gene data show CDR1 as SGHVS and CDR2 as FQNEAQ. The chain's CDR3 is CASSLAGASTGELFF. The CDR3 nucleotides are TGTGCCAGCAGCTTAGCAGGGGCGAGCACCGGGGAGCTGTTTTTT.

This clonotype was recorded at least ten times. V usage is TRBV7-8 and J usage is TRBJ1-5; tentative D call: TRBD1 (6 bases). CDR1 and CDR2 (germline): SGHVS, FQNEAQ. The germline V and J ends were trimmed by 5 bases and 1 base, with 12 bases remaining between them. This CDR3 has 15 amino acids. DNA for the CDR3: TGTGCCAGCAGCGTCGGACAGATAAGCAATCAGCCCCAGCATTTT. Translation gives CASSVGQISNQPQHF. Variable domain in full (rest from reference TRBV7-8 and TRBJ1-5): GAGVSQSPRYKVAKRGQDVALRCDPISGHVSLFWYQQALGQGPEFLTYFQNEAQLDKSGLPSDRFFAERPEGSVSTLKIQRTQQEDSAVYLCASSVGQISNQPQHFGDGTRLSIL.

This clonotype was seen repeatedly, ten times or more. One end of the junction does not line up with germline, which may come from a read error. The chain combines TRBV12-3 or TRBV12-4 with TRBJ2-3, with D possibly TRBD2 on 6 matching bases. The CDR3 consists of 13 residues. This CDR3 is CASSWGVTHTQYF. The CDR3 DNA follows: TGTGCCAGCAGTTGGGGGGTCACACATACGCAGTATTTT.

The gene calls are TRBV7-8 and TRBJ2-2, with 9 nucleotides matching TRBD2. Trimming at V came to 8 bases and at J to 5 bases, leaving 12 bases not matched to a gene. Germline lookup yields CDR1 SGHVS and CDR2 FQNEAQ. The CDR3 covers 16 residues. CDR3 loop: CASPRRLAEKTGELFF. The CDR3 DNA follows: TGTGCCAGCCCTCGGCGACTAGCGGAGAAGACCGGGGAGCTGTTTTTT.

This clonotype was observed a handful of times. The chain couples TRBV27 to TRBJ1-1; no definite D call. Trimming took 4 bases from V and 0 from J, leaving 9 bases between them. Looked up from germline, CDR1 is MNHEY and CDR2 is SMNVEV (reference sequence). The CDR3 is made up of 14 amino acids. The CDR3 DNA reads TGTGCCAGCAGTTCCTTGGCGCTGAACACTGAAGCTTTCTTT. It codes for CASSSLALNTEAFF.

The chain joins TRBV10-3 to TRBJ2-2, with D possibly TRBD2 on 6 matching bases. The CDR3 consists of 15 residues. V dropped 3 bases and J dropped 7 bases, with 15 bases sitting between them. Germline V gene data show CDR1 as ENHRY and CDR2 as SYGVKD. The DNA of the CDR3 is TGTGCCATCAGTGAAGGTCGGGGGATAAGCGGGGAGCTGTTTTTT. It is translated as CAISEGRGISGELFF.

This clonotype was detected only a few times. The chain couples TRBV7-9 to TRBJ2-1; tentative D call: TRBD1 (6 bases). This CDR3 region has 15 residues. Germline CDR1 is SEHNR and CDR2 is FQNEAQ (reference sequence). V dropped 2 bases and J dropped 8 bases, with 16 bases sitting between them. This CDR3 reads CASSLLSRTADEQFF. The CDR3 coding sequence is TGTGCCAGCAGCTTACTCTCCAGGACAGCAGATGAGCAGTTCTTC. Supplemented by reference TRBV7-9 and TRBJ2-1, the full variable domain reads DTGVSQNPRHKITKRGQNVTFRCDPISEHNRLYWYRQTLGQGPEFLTYFQNEAQLEKSRLLSDRFSAERPKGSFSTLEIQRTEQGDSAMYLCASSLLSRTADEQFFGPGTRLTVL.

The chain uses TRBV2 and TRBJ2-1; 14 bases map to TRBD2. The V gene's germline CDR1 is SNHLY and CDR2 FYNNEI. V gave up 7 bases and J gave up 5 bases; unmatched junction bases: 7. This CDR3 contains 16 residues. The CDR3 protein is CASMTTSGRAHNEQFF. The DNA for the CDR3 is TGTGCCAGCATGACGACTAGCGGGAGGGCCCACAATGAGCAGTTCTTC.

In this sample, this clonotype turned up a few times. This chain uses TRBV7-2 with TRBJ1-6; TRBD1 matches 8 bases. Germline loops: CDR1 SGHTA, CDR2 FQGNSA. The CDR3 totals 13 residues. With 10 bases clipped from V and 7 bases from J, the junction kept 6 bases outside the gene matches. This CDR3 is CAIRRGPNSPLHF. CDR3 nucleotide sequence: TGTGCCATTCGCAGGGGGCCGAATTCACCCCTCCACTTT.

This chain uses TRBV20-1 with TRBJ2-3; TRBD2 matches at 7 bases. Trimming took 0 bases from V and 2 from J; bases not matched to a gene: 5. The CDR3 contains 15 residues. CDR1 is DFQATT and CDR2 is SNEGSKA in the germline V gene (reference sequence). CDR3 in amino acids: CSARDLAVITDTQYF. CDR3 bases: TGCAGTGCTAGAGATCTAGCGGTTATCACAGATACGCAGTATTTT.

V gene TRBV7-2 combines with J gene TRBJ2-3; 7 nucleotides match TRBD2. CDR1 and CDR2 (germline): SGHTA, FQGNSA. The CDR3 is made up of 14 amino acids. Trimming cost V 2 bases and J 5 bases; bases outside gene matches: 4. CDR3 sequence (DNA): TGTGCCAGCAGCTTAACCGGACTAGTAGATACGCAGTATTTT. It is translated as CASSLTGLVDTQYF.

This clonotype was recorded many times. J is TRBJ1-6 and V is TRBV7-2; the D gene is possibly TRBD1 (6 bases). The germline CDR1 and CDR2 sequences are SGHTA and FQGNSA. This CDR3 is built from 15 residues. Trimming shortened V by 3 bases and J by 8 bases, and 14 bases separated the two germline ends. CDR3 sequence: CASSFRRTADSPLHF. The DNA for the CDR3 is TGTGCCAGCAGCTTCAGACGGACAGCGGATTCACCCCTCCACTTT.

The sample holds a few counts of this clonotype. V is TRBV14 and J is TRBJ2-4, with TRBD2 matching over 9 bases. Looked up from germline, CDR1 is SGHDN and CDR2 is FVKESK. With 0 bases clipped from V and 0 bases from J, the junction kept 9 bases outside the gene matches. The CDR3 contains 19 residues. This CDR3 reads CASSQDGQREALAKNIQYF. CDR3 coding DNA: TGTGCCAGCAGCCAAGATGGTCAGCGGGAGGCCCTAGCCAAAAACATTCAGTACTTC.

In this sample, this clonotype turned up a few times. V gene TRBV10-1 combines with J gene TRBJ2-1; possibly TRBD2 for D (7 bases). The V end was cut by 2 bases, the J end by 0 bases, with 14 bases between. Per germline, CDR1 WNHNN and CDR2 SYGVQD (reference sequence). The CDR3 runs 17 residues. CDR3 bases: TGCGCCAGCAGTGAGGGAGGAGGGGGGGCCTCCTACAATGAGCAGTTCTTC. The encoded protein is CASSEGGGGASYNEQFF.

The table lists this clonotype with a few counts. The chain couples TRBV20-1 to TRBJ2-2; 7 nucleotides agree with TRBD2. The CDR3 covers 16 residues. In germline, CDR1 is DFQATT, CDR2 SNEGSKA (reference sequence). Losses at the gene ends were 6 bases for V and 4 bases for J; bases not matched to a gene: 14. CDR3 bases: TGCAGTGCCCAGCGGGGCTTCCAGTGGAGCACCGGGGAGCTGTTTTTT. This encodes CSAQRGFQWSTGELFF.

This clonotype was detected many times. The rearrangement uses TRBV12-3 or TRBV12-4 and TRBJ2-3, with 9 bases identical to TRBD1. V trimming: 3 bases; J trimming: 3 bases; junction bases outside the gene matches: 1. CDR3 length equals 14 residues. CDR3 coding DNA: TGTGCCAGCAGTTTGACAGGGGGGACAGATACGCAGTATTTT. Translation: CASSLTGGTDTQYF.